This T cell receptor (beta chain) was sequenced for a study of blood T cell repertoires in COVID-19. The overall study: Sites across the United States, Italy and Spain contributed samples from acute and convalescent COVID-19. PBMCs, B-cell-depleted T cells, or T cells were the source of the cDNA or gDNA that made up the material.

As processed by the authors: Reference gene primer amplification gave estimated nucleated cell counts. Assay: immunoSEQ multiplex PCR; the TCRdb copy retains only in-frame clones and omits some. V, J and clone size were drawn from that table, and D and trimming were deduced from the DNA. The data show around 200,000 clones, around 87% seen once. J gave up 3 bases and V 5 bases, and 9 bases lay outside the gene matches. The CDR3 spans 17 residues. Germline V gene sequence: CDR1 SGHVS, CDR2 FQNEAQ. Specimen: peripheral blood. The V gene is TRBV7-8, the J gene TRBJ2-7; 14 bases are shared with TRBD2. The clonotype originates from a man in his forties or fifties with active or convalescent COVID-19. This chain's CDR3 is CASSGPGLAGAYYEQYF. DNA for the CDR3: TGTGCCAGCAGCGGCCCGGGACTAGCGGGGGCCTACTACGAGCAGTACTTC.